The 14 T cell receptor beta chains listed next were all sequenced from one sample in a study of breast tumors, draining lymph nodes, adjacent tissues. MiXCR, applied by TCRdb to the multiplex PCR reads, yields one record per CDR3 protein. The sample contains fewer than 200,000 distinct CDR3 sequences, roughly 30% of which appear only once. Breast cancer patients provided tissue from their axillary draining lymph nodes. Sequencing was carried out using axillary lymph node tissue. Receptors were obtained from a female donor with breast cancer. Some clones in this sample may be carry-over from other donors' samples.

The J gene is TRBJ2-1, the V gene TRBV6-1; 12 bases map to TRBD1. Germline V gives CDR1 MNHNS, CDR2 SASEGT. There are 15 residues in the CDR3. With V trimmed by 6 bases and J by 6 bases, 6 bases remained unmatched. The CDR3 is CASRPGQGAINEQFF. The CDR3, as DNA: TGTGCCAGCAGACCGGGACAGGGGGCGATCAATGAGCAGTTCTTC.

This clonotype came up many times. The J gene is TRBJ1-2, the V gene TRBV19; 12 bases are a match to TRBD1. CDR3 length: 15 residues. Germline assignment: CDR1 LNHDA and CDR2 SQIVND (reference sequence). J lost 4 bases, V lost 5 bases, and 5 bases had no gene match. CDR3 bases: TGTGCCAGTAGTCTAGGGACAGGGGGCCTCTATGGCTACACCTTC. Its protein product is CASSLGTGGLYGYTF.

This chain connects TRBV2 to TRBJ2-7; TRBD2 agrees at 9 bases. This CDR3 has 16 amino acids. Germline CDR1 SNHLY, CDR2 FYNNEI. V dropped 3 bases and J dropped 0; count of bases not matched to a gene: 6. In DNA form, the CDR3 reads TGTGCCAGCAGTGAGCGGGCTAGCGGGGACTCCTACGAGCAGTACTTC. It specifies CASSERASGDSYEQYF.

There are a few counts of this clonotype. A much larger clone is a single base away; this may be a read error. This rearrangement joins TRBV2 to TRBJ2-1; TRBD2 agrees at 10 bases. CDR1 is SNHLY and CDR2 is FYNNEI in the germline V gene. The V and J ends lost 6 bases and 12 bases, in that order; junction bases with no gene match: 14. The CDR3 is 15 residues long. The CDR3 loop reads CASRELAGAGDGQFF. As DNA, the CDR3 is TGTGCCAGCAGGGAGCTAGCGGGAGCTGGAGATGGGCAGTTCTTC.

This chain uses TRBV20-1 with TRBJ2-3; 9 bases agree with TRBD2. V lost 5 bases, J lost 0 bases, and 15 bases stayed unmatched. Germline V lookup: CDR1 DFQATT, CDR2 SNEGSKA (reference sequence). The CDR3 spans 18 residues. The CDR3 reads CSAAEHPSGTTSTDTQYF. CDR3 bases: TGCAGTGCTGCCGAGCACCCTAGCGGGACGACTAGCACAGATACGCAGTATTTT.

This clonotype was observed a handful of times. Here the CDR3 reads CASSYVGSGSSYNEQFF. For the CDR3, the DNA is TGTGCCAGCAGTTATGTGGGTAGCGGGAGCTCCTACAATGAGCAGTTCTTC. The gene calls are TRBV6-5 and TRBJ2-1; 9 bases agree with TRBD2. The CDR3 runs 17 residues. The germline gives CDR1 MNHEY, CDR2 SVGAGI. The V gene end was trimmed by 3 bases and the J gene end by 0 bases; junction bases not matched to a gene: 6.

This clonotype was observed many times. V is TRBV12-3 or TRBV12-4 and J is TRBJ1-5; D may be TRBD1 (5 bases). V lost 0 bases to trimming and J lost 1 base, with 10 bases between them. CDR3 length: 16 amino acids. The CDR3 region has the DNA TGTGCCAGCAGTTTAGCTGGCAGGGTAAGCAATCAGCCCCAGCATTTT. Residues: CASSLAGRVSNQPQHF.

Only a few counts were recorded for this clonotype. The chain combines TRBV27 with TRBJ1-5; D gene uncertain. Germline lookup yields CDR1 MNHEY and CDR2 SMNVEV (reference sequence). This CDR3 comprises 13 residues. The germline V and J ends were trimmed by 4 bases and 3 bases, with 7 bases remaining between them. The CDR3 reads CASSYTSNQPQHF. CDR3 DNA sequence: TGTGCCAGCAGTTACACATCCAATCAGCCCCAGCATTTT.

The chain has TRBV7-8 and TRBJ2-3, with D perhaps being TRBD1 or TRBD2 (6 bases each). Germline V CDR1 and CDR2: SGHVS, FQNEAQ. V lost 7 bases to trimming and J lost 4 bases, with 18 bases between them. The CDR3 covers 15 residues. The CDR3 DNA follows: TGTGCCAGCATGGGTCGCGGAGGGGGTTCAGATACGCAGTATTTT. This translates into CASMGRGGGSDTQYF.

This clonotype has a count of ten or more. The rearrangement links TRBV29-1 to TRBJ1-2, with D possibly matching TRBD1 (6 bases). V was clipped by 4 bases and J by 3 bases, with 18 bases between them. CDR3 size: 15 residues. CDR1 SQVTM and CDR2 ANQGSEA come from the germline V gene. This chain's CDR3 is CSVAQGSGTDYGYTF. CDR3 coding DNA: TGCAGCGTTGCACAGGGAAGTGGTACGGACTATGGCTACACCTTC.

The J gene is TRBJ1-6, the V gene TRBV5-1; no reliable D call. The length of the CDR3 is 12 residues. Germline loops: CDR1 SGHRS, CDR2 YFSETQ. V was pared by 4 bases and J by 12 bases, with 11 bases between. CDR3: CASSPESLPLHF. The CDR3 DNA is TGCGCCAGCAGCCCGGAGAGCCTACCCCTCCACTTT. The full variable domain, with the rest looked up from reference TRBV5-1 and TRBJ1-6, is KAGVTQTPRYLIKTRGQQVTLSCSPISGHRSVSWYQQTPGQGLQFLFEYFSETQRNKGNFPGRFSGRQFSNSRSEMNVSTLELGDSALYLCASSPESLPLHFGNGTRLTVT.

This rearrangement joins TRBV3-1 to TRBJ2-5; the D is unclear. This CDR3 is 15 amino acids long. Germline V gives CDR1 LGHDT, CDR2 YNNKEL (reference sequence). The V end lost 1 base, the J end lost 4 bases, and 13 bases lay between the germline ends. The CDR3 loop is CASSQGGTAGETQYF. The CDR3 DNA follows: TGTGCCAGCAGCCAAGGAGGCACCGCAGGAGAGACCCAGTACTTC.

This clonotype was seen ten or more times. This rearrangement joins TRBV19 to TRBJ1-5; D gene uncertain. This CDR3 is 16 amino acids long. Trimming left V 5 bases short and J 0 bases short, with 14 bases between. Germline CDR1 is LNHDA and CDR2 is SQIVND (reference sequence). CDR3 loop: CASSPHPRYSNQPQHF. DNA of the CDR3: TGTGCCAGTAGTCCCCATCCCAGGTATAGCAATCAGCCCCAGCATTTT.

This clonotype showed up many times. The chain carries TRBV14 and TRBJ2-1; perhaps TRBD2 as D (5 bases). CDR1 SGHDN and CDR2 FVKESK come from the germline V gene. Trimming shortened V by 2 bases and J by 7 bases, and 6 bases separated the two germline ends. The CDR3 totals 12 residues. The CDR3 spells CASSQLANEQFF. In nucleotides, the CDR3 is TGTGCCAGCAGCCAACTAGCTAATGAGCAGTTCTTC.